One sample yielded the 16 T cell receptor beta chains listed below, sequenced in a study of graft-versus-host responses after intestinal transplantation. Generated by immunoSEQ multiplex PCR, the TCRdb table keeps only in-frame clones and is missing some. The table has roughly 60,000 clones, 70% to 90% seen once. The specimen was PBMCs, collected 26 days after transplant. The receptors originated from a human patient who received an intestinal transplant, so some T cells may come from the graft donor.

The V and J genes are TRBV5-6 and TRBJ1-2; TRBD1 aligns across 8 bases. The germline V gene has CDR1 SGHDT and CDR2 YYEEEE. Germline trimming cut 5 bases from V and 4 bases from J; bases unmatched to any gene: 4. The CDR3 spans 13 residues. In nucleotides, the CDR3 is TGTGCCAGCAGTGACAGGGGATTCTATGGCTACACCTTC. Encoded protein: CASSDRGFYGYTF.

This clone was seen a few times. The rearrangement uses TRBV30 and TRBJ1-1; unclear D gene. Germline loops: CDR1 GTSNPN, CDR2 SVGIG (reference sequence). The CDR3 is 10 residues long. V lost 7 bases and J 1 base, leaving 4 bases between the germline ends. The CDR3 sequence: CAYRNTEAFF. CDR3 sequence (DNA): TGTGCCTATAGGAACACTGAAGCTTTCTTT.

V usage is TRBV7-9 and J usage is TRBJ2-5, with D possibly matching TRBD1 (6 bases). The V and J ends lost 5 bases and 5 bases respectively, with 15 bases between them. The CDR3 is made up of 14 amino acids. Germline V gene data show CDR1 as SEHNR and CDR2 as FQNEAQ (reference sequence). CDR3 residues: CASSHTQGDETQYF. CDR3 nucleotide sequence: TGTGCCAGCAGCCATACACAGGGAGACGAGACCCAGTACTTC.

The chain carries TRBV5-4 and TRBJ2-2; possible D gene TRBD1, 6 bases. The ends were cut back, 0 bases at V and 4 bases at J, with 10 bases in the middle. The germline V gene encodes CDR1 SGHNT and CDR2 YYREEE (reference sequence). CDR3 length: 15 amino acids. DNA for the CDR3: TGTGCCAGCAGCTTGGAACAGGGTCGCACCGGGGAGCTGTTTTTT. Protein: CASSLEQGRTGELFF.

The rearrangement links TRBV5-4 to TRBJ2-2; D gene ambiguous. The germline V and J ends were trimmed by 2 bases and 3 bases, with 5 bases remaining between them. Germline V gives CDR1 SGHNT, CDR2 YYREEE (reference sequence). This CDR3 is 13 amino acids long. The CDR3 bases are TGTGCCAGCAGCTTTTCGGACACCGGGGAGCTGTTTTTT. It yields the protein CASSFSDTGELFF.

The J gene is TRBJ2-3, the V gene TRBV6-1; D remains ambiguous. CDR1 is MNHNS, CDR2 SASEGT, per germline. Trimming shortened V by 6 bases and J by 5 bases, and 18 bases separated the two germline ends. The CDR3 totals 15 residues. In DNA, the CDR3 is TGTGCCAGCAGCCAAGACACCACGGAAATAGATACGCAGTATTTT. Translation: CASSQDTTEIDTQYF.

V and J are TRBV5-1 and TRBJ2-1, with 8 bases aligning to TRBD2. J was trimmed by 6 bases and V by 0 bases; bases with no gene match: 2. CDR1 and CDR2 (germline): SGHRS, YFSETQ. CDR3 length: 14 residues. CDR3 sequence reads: CASSLGGTSNEQFF. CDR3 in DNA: TGCGCCAGCAGCTTGGGAGGGACTAGCAATGAGCAGTTCTTC.

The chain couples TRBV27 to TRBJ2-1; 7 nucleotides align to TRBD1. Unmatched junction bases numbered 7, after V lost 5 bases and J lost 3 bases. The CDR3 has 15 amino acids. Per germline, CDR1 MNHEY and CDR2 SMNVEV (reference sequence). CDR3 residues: CASSTGTEVYNEQFF. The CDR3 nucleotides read TGTGCCAGCAGTACGGGGACAGAAGTCTACAATGAGCAGTTCTTC.

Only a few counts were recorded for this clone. Here the CDR3 reads CASSYGTGDGYTF. In DNA, the CDR3 is TGTGCCAGCAGCTACGGGACAGGGGATGGCTACACCTTC. The rearrangement links TRBV7-9 to TRBJ1-2; 10 nucleotides agree with TRBD1. The CDR3 is 13 amino acids. Germline V lookup: CDR1 SEHNR, CDR2 FQNEAQ (reference sequence). V shed 4 bases, J shed 6 bases, and the junction held 2 bases outside the gene matches.

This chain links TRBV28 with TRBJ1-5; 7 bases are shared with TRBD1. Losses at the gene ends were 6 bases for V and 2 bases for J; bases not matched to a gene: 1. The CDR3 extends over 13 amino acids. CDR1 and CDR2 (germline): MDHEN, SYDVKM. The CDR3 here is CASRGQRNQPQHF. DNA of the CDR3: TGTGCCAGCAGGGGACAGCGCAATCAGCCCCAGCATTTT.

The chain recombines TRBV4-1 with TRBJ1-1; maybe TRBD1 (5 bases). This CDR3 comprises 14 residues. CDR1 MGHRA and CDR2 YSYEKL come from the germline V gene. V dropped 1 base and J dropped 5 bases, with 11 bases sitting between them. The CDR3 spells CASSQGAGNTEAFF. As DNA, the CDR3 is TGCGCCAGCAGCCAAGGAGCAGGGAATACTGAAGCTTTCTTT.

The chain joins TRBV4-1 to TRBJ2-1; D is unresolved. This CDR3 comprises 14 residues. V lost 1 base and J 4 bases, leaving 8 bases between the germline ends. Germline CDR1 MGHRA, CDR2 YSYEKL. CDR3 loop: CASSQATSYNEQFF. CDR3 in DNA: TGCGCCAGCAGCCAAGCCACGAGTTACAATGAGCAGTTCTTC.

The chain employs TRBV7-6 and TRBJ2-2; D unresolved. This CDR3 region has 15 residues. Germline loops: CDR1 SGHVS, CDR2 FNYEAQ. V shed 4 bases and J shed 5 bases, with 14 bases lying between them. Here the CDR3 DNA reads TGTGCCAGCAGCTCCCCTCGGGTCGAAACCGGGGAGCTGTTTTTT. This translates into CASSSPRVETGELFF.

The CDR3 bases are TGCGCCAGCAGCCAAGAATTTACTAGCGGGGTAAATGAGCAGTTCTTC. This encodes CASSQEFTSGVNEQFF. V gene TRBV4-1 combines with J gene TRBJ2-1; 10 bases map to TRBD2. The V segment lost 0 bases and the J segment 7 bases; nucleotides outside the gene matches: 6. In germline, CDR1 is MGHRA, CDR2 YSYEKL. The CDR3 loop spans 16 amino acids.

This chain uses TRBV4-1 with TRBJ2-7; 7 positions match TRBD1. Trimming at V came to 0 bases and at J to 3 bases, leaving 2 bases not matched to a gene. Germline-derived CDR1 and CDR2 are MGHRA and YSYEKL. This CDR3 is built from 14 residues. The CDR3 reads CASSQERTGYEQYF. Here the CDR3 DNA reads TGCGCCAGCAGCCAAGAAAGGACAGGCTACGAGCAGTACTTC.

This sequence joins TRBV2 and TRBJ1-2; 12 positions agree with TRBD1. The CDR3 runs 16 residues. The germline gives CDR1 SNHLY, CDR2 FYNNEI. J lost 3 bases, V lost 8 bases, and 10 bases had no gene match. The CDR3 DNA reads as TGTGCCAGCTCCCGGGACAGGGGGCGCTTGGACTATGGCTACACCTTC. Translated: CASSRDRGRLDYGYTF. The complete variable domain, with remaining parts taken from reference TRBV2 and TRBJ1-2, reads EPEVTQTPSHQVTQMGQEVILRCVPISNHLYFYWYRQILGQKVEFLVSFYNNEISEKSEIFDDQFSVERPDGSNFTLKIRSTKLEDSAMYFCASSRDRGRLDYGYTFGSGTRLTVV.